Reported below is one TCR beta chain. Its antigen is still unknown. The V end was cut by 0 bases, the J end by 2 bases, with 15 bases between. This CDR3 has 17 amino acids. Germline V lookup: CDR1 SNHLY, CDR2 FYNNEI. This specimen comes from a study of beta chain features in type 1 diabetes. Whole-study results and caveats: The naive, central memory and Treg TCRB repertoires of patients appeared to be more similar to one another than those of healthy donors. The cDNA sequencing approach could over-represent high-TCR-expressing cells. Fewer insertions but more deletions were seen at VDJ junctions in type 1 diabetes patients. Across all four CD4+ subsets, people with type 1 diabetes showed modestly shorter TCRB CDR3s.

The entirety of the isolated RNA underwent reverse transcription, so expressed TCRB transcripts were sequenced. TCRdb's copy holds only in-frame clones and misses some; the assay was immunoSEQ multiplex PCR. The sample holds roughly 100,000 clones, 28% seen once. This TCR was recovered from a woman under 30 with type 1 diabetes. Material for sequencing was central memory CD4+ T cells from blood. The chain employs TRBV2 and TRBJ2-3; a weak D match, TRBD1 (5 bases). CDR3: CASSEAEGYRTTDTQYF. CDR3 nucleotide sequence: TGTGCCAGCAGTGAAGCCGAAGGGTACAGGACCACAGATACGCAGTATTTT.